Listed below are T cell receptor beta chains from one sample, sequenced in a study of T cell repertoires in cytomegalovirus infection. TCRdb redid the calling of the reads with MiXCR, one entry per CDR3 protein. The sample holds about 460,000 distinct CDR3 sequences; about 11% are singletons and the top ten take more than 8.5%. The sample taken for sequencing was PBMCs. Receptors were obtained from a human donor in good health (CMV status not recorded). Some clones in this sample may be carry-over from other donors' samples. Both conserved end residues are part of each CDR3. Each record gives: clone size, D gene, J gene, V gene, CDR3 DNA, CDR3 protein. A D gene is named only where the DNA matches it firmly. The listing skips clone size in some rows; elsewhere it reads once, few, many or a size class.

few	-	TRBJ1-1	TRBV20-1	TGCAGTGCTAGAGGCGACAGCGGCGGGACTGAAGCTTTCTTT	CSARGDSGGTEAFF
few	-	TRBJ2-7	TRBV29-1	TGCAGCGCTATGACTGGAGGTTACGAGCAGTACTTC	CSAMTGGYEQYF
many	TRBD2	TRBJ2-4	TRBV28	TGTGCCACCCGGGAGGGACTAGCCAAAAACATTCAGTACTTC	CATREGLAKNIQYF
many	TRBD1	TRBJ2-1	TRBV5-5	TGTGCCAGCAGCTTGGGACAGGGGGCGAGGGATGAGCAGTTCTTC	CASSLGQGARDEQFF
many	-	TRBJ2-7	TRBV15	TGTGCCACCAGCAGGACAGTTGCCTACGAGCAGTACTTC	CATSRTVAYEQYF
many	-	TRBJ1-1	TRBV7-9	TGTGCCAGCAGCCCGCGAGGGACTTGGAACACTGAAGCTTTCTTT	CASSPRGTWNTEAFF
-	TRBD1	TRBJ2-2	TRBV28	TGTGCCAGCAGAGTAGACAGGGGGTCAACGAGGACCGGGGAGCTGTTTTTT	CASRVDRGSTRTGELFF
-	-	TRBJ1-5	TRBV2	TGTGCCAGCAACTGGGGATCTGGGAGCAATCAGCCCCAGCATTTT	CASNWGSGSNQPQHF
many	-	TRBJ2-1	TRBV6-6	TGTGCCAGCAACCGGGGCAGCTCCTACAATGAGCAGTTCTTC	CASNRGSSYNEQFF
few	-	TRBJ1-4	TRBV25-1	TGTGCCAGCAGTGAACCGCCGGGGAGGGAAAAACTGTTTTTT	CASSEPPGREKLFF
many	TRBD1	TRBJ1-1	TRBV10-3	TGTGCCATCAGGTCCGGGACAGACACTTTCTTT	CAIRSGTDTFF
many	-	TRBJ1-6	TRBV2	TGTGCCAGCAGGTCAGGCACAGCCAATTCACCCCTCCACTTT	CASRSGTANSPLHF
few	TRBD1	TRBJ2-1	TRBV30	TGTGCCTGGGTGAAGGGGACAGGGACAAACAATGAGCAGTTCTTC	CAWVKGTGTNNEQFF
few	-	TRBJ1-6	TRBV3-1	TGTGCCAGCAGCCCGGCGGCATCCCCCAATTCACCCCTCCACTTT	CASSPAASPNSPLHF
-	TRBD1	TRBJ1-1	TRBV5-4	TGTGCCAGCAGCCACCCGGGACAGGGGGCGAGCACTGAAGCTTTCTTT	CASSHPGQGASTEAFF
many	-	TRBJ2-3	TRBV10-3	TGTGCCATCAGTGGGCGACTAAACACAGATACGCAGTATTTT	CAISGRLNTDTQYF
-	-	TRBJ1-4	TRBV5-1	TGCGCCAGCAGCTGGGCGACAGCCTTTAATGAAAAACTGTTTTTT	CASSWATAFNEKLFF
many	TRBD1	TRBJ1-2	TRBV7-8	TGTGCCAGCAGCCCGCGCAGGGGGCTAGACTATGGCTACACCTTC	CASSPRRGLDYGYTF
-	TRBD2	TRBJ2-1	TRBV7-9	TGTGCCAGCAGCTTAATGGAGCGGGGGGGCCTCTTCAATGAGCAGTTCTTC	CASSLMERGGLFNEQFF
-	-	TRBJ1-4	TRBV28	TGTGCCAGCGGGTCGAGAGGGTTGGATGAAAAACTGTTTTTT	CASGSRGLDEKLFF
-	TRBD2	TRBJ2-7	TRBV27	TGTGCCAGCAGGGGGTCAGCGGGGGCATACTACGAGCAGTACTTC	CASRGSAGAYYEQYF
-	-	TRBJ2-7	TRBV27	TGTGCCAGCAGTTTACGGGGGCACGGCTCCTACGAGCAGTACTTC	CASSLRGHGSYEQYF
many	-	TRBJ2-5	TRBV7-2	TGTGCCAGCAGCTTAGTGACGCGGATGGTTGAGACCCAGTACTTC	CASSLVTRMVETQYF
many	TRBD2	TRBJ2-3	TRBV7-9	TGTGCCAGCAGTCTTAGCGGGAGTGGAGATACGCAGTATTTT	CASSLSGSGDTQYF
many	-	TRBJ2-5	TRBV4-2	TGTGCCAGCAGCCAAGATGGTGGCGGCGAGACCCAGTACTTC	CASSQDGGGETQYF
-	TRBD1	TRBJ1-1	TRBV30	TGTGCCTGGGGACAGGGCCTGAACACTGAAGCTTTCTTT	CAWGQGLNTEAFF
many	-	TRBJ1-2	TRBV29-1	TGCAGCGTCGAAATTCGAAATGGCTACACCTTC	CSVEIRNGYTF
many	-	TRBJ1-5	TRBV6-1	TGTGCCAGCAGTGAGGGAGGGGTAAGCAATCAGCCCCAGCATTTT	CASSEGGVSNQPQHF
many	-	TRBJ1-1	TRBV6-5	TGTGCCAGCAGTTATCAGTGGACGGGCAGGACTGAAGCTTTCTTT	CASSYQWTGRTEAFF
many	-	TRBJ1-5	TRBV12-3/TRBV12-4	TGTGCCAGCAGCCGGGACCCCGTCAATCAGCCCCAGCATTTT	CASSRDPVNQPQHF
-	-	TRBJ2-5	TRBV20-1	TGCAGTGCTCCCTGGGCCCCCGAGGGAGAGACCCAGTACTTC	CSAPWAPEGETQYF
many	-	TRBJ2-1	TRBV7-8	TGTGCCAGCAGCTTCCCCGGAAGGGCTGAGCAGTTCTTC	CASSFPGRAEQFF
many	TRBD2	TRBJ2-1	TRBV20-1	TGCAGTGCTAGAGATGTGACTAGCGGGCTTAGCTCCTACAATGAGCAGTTCTTC	CSARDVTSGLSSYNEQFF
many	TRBD2	TRBJ2-7	TRBV7-9	TGTGCCAGCAGCTACGCTAGCGGGGGACTGGTTGAGCAGTACTTC	CASSYASGGLVEQYF
many	-	TRBJ1-4	TRBV7-8	TGTGCCAGCAGCACCCGGACTGGGGCAACTAATGAAAAACTGTTTTTT	CASSTRTGATNEKLFF
few	TRBD1	TRBJ2-3	TRBV5-1	TGCGCCAGCAGCTTCGGACAGGGAGCAGATACGCAGTATTTT	CASSFGQGADTQYF
many	-	TRBJ2-2	TRBV5-4	TGTGCCAGCACTCCTGCGAACACCGGGGAGCTGTTTTTT	CASTPANTGELFF
few	TRBD2	TRBJ2-5	TRBV20-1	TGCAGTGCCCGGGCGGGGGTCCGCAAAGAGACCCAGTACTTC	CSARAGVRKETQYF
many	-	TRBJ2-3	TRBV6-1	TGTGCCAGCAGGGCCACAGGGAATACGCAGTATTTT	CASRATGNTQYF
many	-	TRBJ2-7	TRBV7-2	TGTGCCAGCACTCCACTGGGGAGAGGCTACGAGCAGTACTTC	CASTPLGRGYEQYF
many	TRBD1	TRBJ1-1	TRBV4-1	TGCGCCAGCAGCCAATCTCCGGGGACAGGGAGAGCTTTCTTT	CASSQSPGTGRAFF
-	-	TRBJ2-1	TRBV5-1	TGCGCCAGCAGCTTGGAACGACGGGAATACAATGAGCAGTTCTTC	CASSLERREYNEQFF
many	TRBD1	TRBJ1-1	TRBV12-3/TRBV12-4	TGTGCCAGCAGCTTAGCGCAGGGGGGAACTGAAGCTTTCTTT	CASSLAQGGTEAFF
few	-	TRBJ2-5	TRBV5-1	TGCGCCAGCAGCGTCGGAGGGCAGAGGGTCGGAGAGACCCAGTACTTC	CASSVGGQRVGETQYF
-	-	TRBJ2-3	TRBV20-1	TGCAGTGCCACTTCACGATCAGATACGCAGTATTTT	CSATSRSDTQYF
-	-	TRBJ2-1	TRBV9	TGTGCCAGCAGCGTCCTAGCCCTCTCCTACAATGAGCAGTTCTTC	CASSVLALSYNEQFF
many	TRBD2	TRBJ2-7	TRBV7-3	TGTGCCAGCAGCTCGACTAGCGGAAAATACGAGCAGTACTTC	CASSSTSGKYEQYF
many	-	TRBJ1-4	TRBV7-9	TGTGCCAGTGGGCACCCTCCGCCGAATGAAAAACTGTTTTTT	CASGHPPPNEKLFF
many	-	TRBJ1-4	TRBV19	TGTGCCAGTAGTGAACTGATTAATGAAAAACTGTTTTTT	CASSELINEKLFF
few	-	TRBJ1-1	TRBV5-5	TGTGCCAGCAGCTTTGGGCCCAACAGGGTCGGCCGAAGCGGGGCTTTCTTT	CASSFGPNRVGRSGAFF
many	-	TRBJ2-5	TRBV7-7	TGTGCCAGCAGCCCCCGGGCCGATCAACAGGAGACCCAGTACTTC	CASSPRADQQETQYF
-	TRBD2	TRBJ2-2	TRBV29-1	TGCAGCGTTCTTCTTGGGGAGCGGGGGAACACCGGGGAGCTGTTTTTT	CSVLLGERGNTGELFF
-	-	TRBJ1-2	TRBV28	TGTGCCAGCAGTACCCCATGGGGCGAATATGGCTACACCTTC	CASSTPWGEYGYTF
many	-	TRBJ2-7	TRBV28	TGTGCCAGCAGTATCGGCGGAAGCGGCACCTACGAGCAGTACTTC	CASSIGGSGTYEQYF
-	-	TRBJ1-6	TRBV9	TGTGCCAGCAGCGTTAGGGAAAACAATTCACCCCTCCACTTT	CASSVRENNSPLHF